The source of this T cell receptor (beta chain) is a study of T cells expressing NK-cell markers. As to this clonotype: Its target is unknown.

Overall study findings and caveats: The HCMV specificity of the expanded NKG2C+ T cell clones stayed unresolved. Once again these clonotypes came out on top in the CD3+CD56-NKG2C+ fraction of a handful of donors.

This CDR3 has 11 amino acids. Germline V gives CDR1 GTSNPN, CDR2 SVGIG (reference sequence). The authors made TCR beta cDNA libraries by 5'RACE template switching. This switching added a universal primer site and UMIs. For each CDR3 protein, TCRdb gives one entry from its re-call of the 5' RACE reads, without DNA. Here the sample table reports thousands of distinct CDR3 sequences. This chain connects TRBV30 to TRBJ2-7. The sequence came from a man aged 18 to 29 in good health. The sample was blood T cells: a sorted CD56 or NKG2C T cell subset, CD4+ or CD8+ T cells, or bulk PBMC T cells (not recorded which). The CDR3 here is CAWSVFREQYF.